Sequencing of this T cell receptor beta chain was carried out in a study of Ad26.COV2.S vaccination and SARS-CoV-2 variants. The CDR3 is 15 amino acids. J lost 1 base, V lost 2 bases, and 5 bases had no gene match. Germline CDR1 reads SGHRS; CDR2 reads YFSETQ. Repertoires were generated with immunoSEQ multiplex PCR, while TCRdb's copy carries only in-frame clones and drops some. The sample holds about 350,000 clones, 92% seen once. Sequencing was performed on peripheral blood, taken after recovery from COVID-19. V gene TRBV5-1 combines with J gene TRBJ2-7; 8 bases map to TRBD1. The receptor comes from a human donor who had recovered from COVID-19. The CDR3 bases are TGCGCCAGCAGCTTAACAGGGGGGTCTTCCTACGAGCAGTACTTC. Protein sequence: CASSLTGGSSYEQYF.